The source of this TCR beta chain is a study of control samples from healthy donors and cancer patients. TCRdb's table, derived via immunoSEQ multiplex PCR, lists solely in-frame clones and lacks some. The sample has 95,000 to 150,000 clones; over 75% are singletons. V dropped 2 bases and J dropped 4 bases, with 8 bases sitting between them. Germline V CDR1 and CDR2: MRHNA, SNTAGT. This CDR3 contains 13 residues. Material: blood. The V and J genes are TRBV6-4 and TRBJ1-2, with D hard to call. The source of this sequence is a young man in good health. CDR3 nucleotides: TGTGCCAGCAGTGACCGGTGGGGCTATGGCTACACCTTC. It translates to CASSDRWGYGYTF.